This T cell receptor (beta chain) was retrieved from a study of T cells after yellow fever vaccination. General study findings and limits: The booster response re-showed most primary clones: about 96% CD4, approximately 90% CD8. A secondary response was less intense yet reached its peak sooner, at day 5 versus 15. Overlap between CD4 and CD8 compartments was detected for a small share of clonotypes.

TCRdb called the 5' RACE reads again in MiXCR, with one record for every CDR3 protein. The sample includes some 390,000 distinct CDR3 sequences, over 15% seen only once; the top ten take about 18%. Between the trimmed V and J ends, which lost 3 bases and 4 bases, there was a span of 13 bases. The length of the CDR3 is 14 residues. Germline lookup yields CDR1 KGHSH and CDR2 LQKENI. Comments on this clonotype: Its antigen is currently unknown.

The sample here was PBMCs, taken before the yellow fever booster vaccination. J is TRBJ2-7 and V is TRBV18, with D possibly being TRBD1 (7 bases). The clonotype comes from a man between 18 and 29 years old who received the YFV17D yellow fever vaccine. CDR3 loop: CASSPRDSQYEQYF. In nucleotides, the CDR3 is TGTGCCAGCTCACCGCGGGACAGCCAATACGAGCAGTACTTC.